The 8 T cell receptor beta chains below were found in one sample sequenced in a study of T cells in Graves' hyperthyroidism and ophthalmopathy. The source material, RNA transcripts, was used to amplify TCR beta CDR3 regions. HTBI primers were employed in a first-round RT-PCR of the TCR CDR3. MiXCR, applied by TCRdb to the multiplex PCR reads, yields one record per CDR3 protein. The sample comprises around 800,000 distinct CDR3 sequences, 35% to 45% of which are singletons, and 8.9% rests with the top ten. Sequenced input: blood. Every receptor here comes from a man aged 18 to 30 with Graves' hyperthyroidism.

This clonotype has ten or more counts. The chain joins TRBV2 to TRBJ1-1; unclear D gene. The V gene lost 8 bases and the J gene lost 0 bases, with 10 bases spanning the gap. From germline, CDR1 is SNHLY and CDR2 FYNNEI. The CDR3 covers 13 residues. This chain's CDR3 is CASRRSMNTEAFF. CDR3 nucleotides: TGTGCCAGCCGACGGAGCATGAACACTGAAGCTTTCTTT.

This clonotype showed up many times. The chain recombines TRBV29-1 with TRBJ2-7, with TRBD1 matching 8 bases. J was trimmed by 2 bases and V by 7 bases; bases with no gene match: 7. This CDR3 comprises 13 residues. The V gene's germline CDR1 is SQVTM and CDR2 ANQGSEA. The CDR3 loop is CSAARDRPYEQYF. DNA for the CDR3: TGCAGCGCTGCCCGGGACAGGCCCTACGAGCAGTACTTC.

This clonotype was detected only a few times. The CDR3, as DNA: TGCGCCAGCAGCCAAGATTGGGGAAATAGCAATCAGCCCCAGCATTTT. It codes for CASSQDWGNSNQPQHF. The J gene is TRBJ1-5, the V gene TRBV4-1, with D unclear. The CDR3 has 16 residues. The V end was cut by 0 bases, the J end by 0 bases, with 9 bases between. CDR1 and CDR2 from the germline V gene are MGHRA and YSYEKL.

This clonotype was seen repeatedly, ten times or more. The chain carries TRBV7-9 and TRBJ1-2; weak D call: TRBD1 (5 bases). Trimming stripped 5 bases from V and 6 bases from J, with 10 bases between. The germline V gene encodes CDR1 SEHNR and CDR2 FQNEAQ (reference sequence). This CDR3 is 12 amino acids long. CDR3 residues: CASSPSGHGYTF. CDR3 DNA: TGTGCCAGCAGCCCATCAGGGCATGGCTACACCTTC. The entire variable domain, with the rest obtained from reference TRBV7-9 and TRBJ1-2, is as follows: DTGVSQNPRHKITKRGQNVTFRCDPISEHNRLYWYRQTLGQGPEFLTYFQNEAQLEKSRLLSDRFSAERPKGSFSTLEIQRTEQGDSAMYLCASSPSGHGYTFGSGTRLTVV.

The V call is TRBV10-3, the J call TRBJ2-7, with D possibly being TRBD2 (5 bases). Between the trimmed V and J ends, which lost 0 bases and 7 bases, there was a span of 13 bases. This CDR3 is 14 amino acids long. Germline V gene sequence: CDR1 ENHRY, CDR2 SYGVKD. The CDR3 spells CAISESWGVEEQYF. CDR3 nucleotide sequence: TGTGCCATCAGTGAGTCCTGGGGAGTGGAGGAGCAGTACTTC.

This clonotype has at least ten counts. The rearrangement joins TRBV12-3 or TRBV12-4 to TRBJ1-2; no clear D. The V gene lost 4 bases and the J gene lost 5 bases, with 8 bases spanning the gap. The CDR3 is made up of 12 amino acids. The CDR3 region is CASSSAGYGYTF. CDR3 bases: TGTGCCAGCAGTTCCGCCGGGTATGGCTACACCTTC.

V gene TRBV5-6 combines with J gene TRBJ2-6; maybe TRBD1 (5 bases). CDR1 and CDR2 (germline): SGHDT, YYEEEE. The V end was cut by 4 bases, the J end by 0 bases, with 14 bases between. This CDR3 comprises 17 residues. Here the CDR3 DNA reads TGTGCCAGCAGCGACGACAGCGCGCGCTCTGGGGCCAACGTCCTGACTTTC. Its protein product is CASSDDSARSGANVLTF.

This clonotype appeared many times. The CDR3 sequence: CASGVGQFNSPLHF. The CDR3 DNA follows: TGTGCCAGCGGAGTGGGACAGTTTAATTCACCCCTCCACTTT. The chain has TRBV12-3 or TRBV12-4 and TRBJ1-6; 7 bases align to TRBD1. The length of the CDR3 is 14 residues. The V gene end was trimmed by 8 bases and the J gene end by 6 bases; junction bases not matched to a gene: 7.